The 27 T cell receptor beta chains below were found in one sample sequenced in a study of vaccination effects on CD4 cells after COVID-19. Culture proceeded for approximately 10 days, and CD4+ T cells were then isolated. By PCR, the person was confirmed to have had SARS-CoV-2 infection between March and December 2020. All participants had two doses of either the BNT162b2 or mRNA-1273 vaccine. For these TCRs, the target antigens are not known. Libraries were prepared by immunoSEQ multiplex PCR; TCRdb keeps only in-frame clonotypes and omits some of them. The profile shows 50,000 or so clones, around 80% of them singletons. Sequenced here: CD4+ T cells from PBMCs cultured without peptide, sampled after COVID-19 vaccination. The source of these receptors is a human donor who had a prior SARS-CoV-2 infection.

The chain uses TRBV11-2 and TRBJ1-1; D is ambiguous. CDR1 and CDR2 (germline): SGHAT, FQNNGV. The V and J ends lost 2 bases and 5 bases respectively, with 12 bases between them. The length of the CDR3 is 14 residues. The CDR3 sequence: CASSLNTGGTEAFF. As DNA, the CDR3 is TGTGCCAGCAGCTTAAACACGGGTGGGACTGAAGCTTTCTTT.

CDR3 coding DNA: TGCGCCAGCAGCCAAGATAGTTGGACCCCGAGGAACACAGATACGCAGTATTTT. As protein: CASSQDSWTPRNTDTQYF. V gene TRBV4-1 combines with J gene TRBJ2-3; D is ambiguous. The germline V gene has CDR1 MGHRA and CDR2 YSYEKL. The V end was cut by 0 bases, the J end by 2 bases, with 18 bases between. The CDR3 runs to 18 residues.

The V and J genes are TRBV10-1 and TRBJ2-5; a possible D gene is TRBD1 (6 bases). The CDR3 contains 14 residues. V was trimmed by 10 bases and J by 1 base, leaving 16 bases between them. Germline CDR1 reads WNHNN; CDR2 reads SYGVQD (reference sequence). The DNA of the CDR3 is TGCGCCACCATGAAGACAGGAGCCCAAGAGACCCAGTACTTC. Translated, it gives CATMKTGAQETQYF.

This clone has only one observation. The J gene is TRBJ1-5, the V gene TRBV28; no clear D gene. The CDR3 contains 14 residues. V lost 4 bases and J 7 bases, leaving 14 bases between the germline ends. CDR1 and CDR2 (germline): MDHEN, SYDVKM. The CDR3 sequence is CASSSLPGLQPQHF. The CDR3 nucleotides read TGTGCCAGCAGTTCCCTGCCGGGTTTGCAGCCCCAGCATTTT.

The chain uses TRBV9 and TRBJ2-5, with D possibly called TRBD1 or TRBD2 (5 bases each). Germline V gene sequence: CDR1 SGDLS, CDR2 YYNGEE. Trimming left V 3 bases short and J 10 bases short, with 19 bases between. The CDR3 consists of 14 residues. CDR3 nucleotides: TGTGCCAGCAGCGAGAGGGGCGACCAAAGGATCCAGTACTTC. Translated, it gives CASSERGDQRIQYF.

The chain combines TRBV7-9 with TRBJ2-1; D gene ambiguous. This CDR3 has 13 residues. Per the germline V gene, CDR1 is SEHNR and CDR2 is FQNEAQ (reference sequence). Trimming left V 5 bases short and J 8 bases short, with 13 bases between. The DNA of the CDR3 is TGTGCCAGCAGCAAGGTAATAGACGATGAGCAGTTCTTC. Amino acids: CASSKVIDDEQFF.

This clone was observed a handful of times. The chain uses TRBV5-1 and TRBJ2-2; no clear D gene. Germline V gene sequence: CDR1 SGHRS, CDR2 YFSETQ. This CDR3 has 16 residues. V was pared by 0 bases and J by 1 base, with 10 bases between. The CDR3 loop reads CASSLEARLNTGELFF. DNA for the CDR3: TGCGCCAGCAGCTTGGAGGCGCGCTTGAACACCGGGGAGCTGTTTTTT.

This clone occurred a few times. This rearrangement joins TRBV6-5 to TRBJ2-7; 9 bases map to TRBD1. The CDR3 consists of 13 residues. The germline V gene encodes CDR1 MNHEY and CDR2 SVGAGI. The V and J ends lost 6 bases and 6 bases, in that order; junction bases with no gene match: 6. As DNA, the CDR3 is TGTGCCAGCAGAGGGGACAGGGCTGCCGAGCAGTACTTC. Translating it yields CASRGDRAAEQYF.

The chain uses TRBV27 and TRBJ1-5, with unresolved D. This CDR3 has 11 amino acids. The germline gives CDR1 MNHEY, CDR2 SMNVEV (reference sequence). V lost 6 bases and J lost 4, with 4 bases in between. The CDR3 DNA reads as TGTGCCAGCAGACCAAATCAGCCCCAGCATTTT. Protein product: CASRPNQPQHF.

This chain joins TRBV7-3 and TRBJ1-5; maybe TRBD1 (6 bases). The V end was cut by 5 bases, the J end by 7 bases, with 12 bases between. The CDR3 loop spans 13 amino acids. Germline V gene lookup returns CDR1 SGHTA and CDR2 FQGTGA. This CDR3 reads CASSPDRLQPQHF. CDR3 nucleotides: TGTGCCAGCAGCCCCGACAGGTTACAGCCCCAGCATTTT.

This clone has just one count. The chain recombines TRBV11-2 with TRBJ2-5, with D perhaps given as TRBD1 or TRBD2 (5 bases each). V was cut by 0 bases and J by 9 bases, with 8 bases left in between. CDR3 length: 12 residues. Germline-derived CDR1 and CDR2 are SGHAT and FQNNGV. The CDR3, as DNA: TGTGCCAGCAGCTTAGAATCGGGACCCCAGTACTTC. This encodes CASSLESGPQYF.

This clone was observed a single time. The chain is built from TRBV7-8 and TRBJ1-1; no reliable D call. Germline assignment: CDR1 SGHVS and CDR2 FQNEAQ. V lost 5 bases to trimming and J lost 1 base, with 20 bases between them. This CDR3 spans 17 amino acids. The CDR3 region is CASSRGLLAGSNTEAFF. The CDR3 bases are TGTGCCAGCAGCCGAGGGCTTTTGGCGGGCTCGAACACTGAAGCTTTCTTT.

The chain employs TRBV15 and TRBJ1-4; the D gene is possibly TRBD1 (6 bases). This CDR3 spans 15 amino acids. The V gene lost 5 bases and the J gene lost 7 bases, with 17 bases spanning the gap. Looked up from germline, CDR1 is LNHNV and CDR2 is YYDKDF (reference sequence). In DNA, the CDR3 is TGTGCCACCAGCCCCGGGGGCAGGGAGAGTGAAAAACTGTTTTTT. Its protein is CATSPGGRESEKLFF.

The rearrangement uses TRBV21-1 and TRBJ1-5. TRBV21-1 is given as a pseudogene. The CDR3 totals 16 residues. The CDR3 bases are TGTGCCAGCAGCGCCCGGGGCCGGGACGACAATCAGCCCCAGCATTTT. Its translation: CASSARGRDDNQPQHF.

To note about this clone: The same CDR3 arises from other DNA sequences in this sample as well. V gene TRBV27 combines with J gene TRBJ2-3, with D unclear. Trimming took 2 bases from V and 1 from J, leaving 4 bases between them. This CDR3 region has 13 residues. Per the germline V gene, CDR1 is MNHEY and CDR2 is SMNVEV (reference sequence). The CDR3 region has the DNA TGTGCCAGCAGTTTACGGGGCACAGATACGCAGTATTTT. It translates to CASSLRGTDTQYF.

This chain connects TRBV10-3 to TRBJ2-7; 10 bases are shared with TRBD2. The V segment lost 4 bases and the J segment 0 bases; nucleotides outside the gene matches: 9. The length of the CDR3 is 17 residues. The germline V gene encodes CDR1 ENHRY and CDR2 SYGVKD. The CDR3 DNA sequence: TGTGCCATCAGTGGACCTAGCGGGAGCGCTATCTCCTACGAGCAGTACTTC. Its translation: CAISGPSGSAISYEQYF.

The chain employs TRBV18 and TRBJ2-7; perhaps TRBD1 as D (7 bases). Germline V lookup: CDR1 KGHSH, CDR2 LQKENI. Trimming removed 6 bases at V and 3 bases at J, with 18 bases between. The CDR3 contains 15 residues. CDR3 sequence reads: CASSHVRGDRYEQYF. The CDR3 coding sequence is TGTGCCAGCTCCCACGTCAGGGGGGATCGCTACGAGCAGTACTTC.

CDR3 sequence reads: CAISRTGDHTEAFF. The CDR3 DNA is TGTGCCATCAGCAGGACAGGGGATCACACTGAAGCTTTCTTT. The rearrangement joins TRBV10-3 to TRBJ1-1, with 9 positions matching TRBD1. The trim removed 6 bases at V and 3 bases at J, leaving 5 bases unmatched. There are 14 residues in the CDR3. Germline CDR1 is ENHRY and CDR2 is SYGVKD.

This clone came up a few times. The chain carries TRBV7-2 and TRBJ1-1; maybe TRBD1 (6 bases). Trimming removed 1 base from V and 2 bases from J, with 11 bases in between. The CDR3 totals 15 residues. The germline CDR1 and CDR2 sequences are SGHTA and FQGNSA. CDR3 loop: CASSLVGGGNTEAFF. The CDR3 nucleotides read TGTGCCAGCAGCTTAGTAGGGGGGGGCAACACTGAAGCTTTCTTT.

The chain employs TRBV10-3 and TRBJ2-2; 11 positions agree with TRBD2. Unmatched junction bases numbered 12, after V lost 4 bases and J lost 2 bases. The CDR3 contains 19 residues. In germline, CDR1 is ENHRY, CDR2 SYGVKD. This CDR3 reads CAISAFTSGRVPNTGELFF. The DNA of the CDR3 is TGTGCCATCAGTGCCTTCACTAGCGGGAGAGTACCCAACACCGGGGAGCTGTTTTTT.

CDR3 DNA sequence: TGTGCCATCAGAGGTCCAGGGACCGCGCGGGGCTCTGGAAACACCATATATTTT. Translating it yields CAIRGPGTARGSGNTIYF. V is TRBV10-3 and J is TRBJ1-3; weak D call: TRBD1 (5 bases). CDR3 length equals 18 residues. V was pared by 6 bases and J by 0 bases, with 21 bases between. Germline V CDR1 and CDR2: ENHRY, SYGVKD.

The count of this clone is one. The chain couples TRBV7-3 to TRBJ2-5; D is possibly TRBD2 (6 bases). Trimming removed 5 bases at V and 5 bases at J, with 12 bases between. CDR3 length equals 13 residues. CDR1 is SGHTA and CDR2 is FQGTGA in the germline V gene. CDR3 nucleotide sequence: TGTGCCAGCAGCCTTACTAGCCTTGAGACCCAGTACTTC. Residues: CASSLTSLETQYF.

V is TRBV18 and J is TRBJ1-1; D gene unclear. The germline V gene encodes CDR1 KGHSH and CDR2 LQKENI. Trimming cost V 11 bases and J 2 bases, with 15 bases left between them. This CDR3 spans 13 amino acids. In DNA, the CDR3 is TGTGCCGGCAAATTCCAGGAAAACACTGAAGCTTTCTTT. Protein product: CAGKFQENTEAFF.

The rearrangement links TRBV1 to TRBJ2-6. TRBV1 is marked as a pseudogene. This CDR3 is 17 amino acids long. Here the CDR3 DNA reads TGCACCAGCAGCCAAGTCTCCCTTGCACCTGGGGCCAACGTCCTGACTTTC. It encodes CTSSQVSLAPGANVLTF.

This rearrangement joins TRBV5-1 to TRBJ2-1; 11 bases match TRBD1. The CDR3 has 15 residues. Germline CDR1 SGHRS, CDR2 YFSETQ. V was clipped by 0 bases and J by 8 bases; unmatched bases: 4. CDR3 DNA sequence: TGCGCCAGCAGCTTGGCGGACAGGGGGCGGGATGAGCAGTTCTTC. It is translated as CASSLADRGRDEQFF.

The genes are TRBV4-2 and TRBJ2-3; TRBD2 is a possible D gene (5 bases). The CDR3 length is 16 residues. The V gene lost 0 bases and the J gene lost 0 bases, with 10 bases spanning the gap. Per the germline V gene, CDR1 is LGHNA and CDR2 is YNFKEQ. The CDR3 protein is CASSQDGRRSTDTQYF. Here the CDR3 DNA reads TGTGCCAGCAGCCAAGATGGGCGGAGGAGCACAGATACGCAGTATTTT.

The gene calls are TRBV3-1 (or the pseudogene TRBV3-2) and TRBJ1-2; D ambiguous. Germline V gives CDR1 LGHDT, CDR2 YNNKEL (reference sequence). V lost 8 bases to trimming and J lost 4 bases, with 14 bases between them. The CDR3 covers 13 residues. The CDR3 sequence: CASGREGGYGYTF. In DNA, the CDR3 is TGTGCCAGCGGCCGGGAGGGTGGCTATGGCTACACCTTC.